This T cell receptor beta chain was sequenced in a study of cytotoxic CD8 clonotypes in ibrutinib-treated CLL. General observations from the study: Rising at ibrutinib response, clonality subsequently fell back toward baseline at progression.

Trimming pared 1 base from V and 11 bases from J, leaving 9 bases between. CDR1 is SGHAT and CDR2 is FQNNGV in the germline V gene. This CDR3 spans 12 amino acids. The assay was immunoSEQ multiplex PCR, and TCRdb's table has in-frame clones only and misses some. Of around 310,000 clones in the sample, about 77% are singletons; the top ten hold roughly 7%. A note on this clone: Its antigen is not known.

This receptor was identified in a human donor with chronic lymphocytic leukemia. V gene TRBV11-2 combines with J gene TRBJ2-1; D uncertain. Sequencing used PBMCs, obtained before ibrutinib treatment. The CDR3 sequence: CASSLGPGQQFF. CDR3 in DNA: TGTGCCAGCAGCTTAGGGCCAGGTCAGCAGTTCTTC. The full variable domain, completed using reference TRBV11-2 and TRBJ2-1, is EAGVAQSPRYKIIEKRQSVAFWCNPISGHATLYWYQQILGQGPKLLIQFQNNGVVDDSQLPKDRFSAERLKGVDSTLKIQPAKLEDSAVYLCASSLGPGQQFFGPGTRLTVL.